The 31 T cell receptor beta chains below were found in one sample sequenced in a study of brain T cells in children with intractable seizures. Profiled with immunoSEQ multiplex PCR; TCRdb holds only in-frame clones, not every one. The profile covers around 80,000 clones, with around nine tenths appearing a single time and less than 30% taken by the ten largest. Sequenced material: peripheral blood, taken at surgery. The receptors were gathered from a girl under 10 years old with Rasmussen encephalitis and intractable seizures.

The chain couples TRBV7-9 to TRBJ2-5; a weak D match, TRBD2 (5 bases). In germline, CDR1 is SEHNR, CDR2 FQNEAQ (reference sequence). Trimming stripped 0 bases from V and 5 bases from J, with 7 bases between. The CDR3 length is 13 residues. CDR3 in amino acids: CASSLALDETQYF. The CDR3 DNA is TGTGCCAGCAGCTTAGCACTAGACGAGACCCAGTACTTC.

The CDR3 nucleotides are TGTGCCAGCAGTCCAAATGTTGGGGCAGGGGGCCTGGAGACCCAGTACTTC. Residues: CASSPNVGAGGLETQYF. The rearrangement links TRBV2 to TRBJ2-5; the match to TRBD1 covers 8 bases. CDR3 length: 17 amino acids. Per the germline V gene, CDR1 is SNHLY and CDR2 is FYNNEI. With V trimmed by 5 bases and J by 5 bases, 16 bases remained unmatched. Looking up the rest from reference TRBV2 and TRBJ2-5 gives the full variable domain: EPEVTQTPSHQVTQMGQEVILRCVPISNHLYFYWYRQILGQKVEFLVSFYNNEISEKSEIFDDQFSVERPDGSNFTLKIRSTKLEDSAMYFCASSPNVGAGGLETQYFGPGTRLLVL.

The table lists this clone with a few counts. Written as DNA, the CDR3 is TGCGCCAGCAGCTTGGTGGGCACTGAAGCTTTCTTT. Amino acid sequence: CASSLVGTEAFF. The rearrangement joins TRBV5-1 to TRBJ1-1; no definite D call. Trimming removed 0 bases from V and 4 bases from J, with 4 bases in between. Germline V gene sequence: CDR1 SGHRS, CDR2 YFSETQ. This CDR3 comprises 12 residues.

The chain is built from TRBV11-2 and TRBJ2-7; possible D gene TRBD1, 6 bases. Germline-derived CDR1 and CDR2 are SGHAT and FQNNGV. Trimming stripped 5 bases from V and 3 bases from J, with 11 bases between. The CDR3 runs to 13 residues. CDR3 nucleotides: TGTGCCAGCAGCCGACAGGTCAGCTACGAGCAGTACTTC. It encodes CASSRQVSYEQYF.

The rearrangement joins TRBV28 to TRBJ2-3; D is uncertain. The CDR3 covers 13 residues. Germline V gene sequence: CDR1 MDHEN, CDR2 SYDVKM. V lost 5 bases and J 3 bases, leaving 9 bases between the germline ends. The CDR3 loop is CASSRQLTDTQYF. The CDR3 region has the DNA TGTGCCAGCAGTCGTCAGCTAACAGATACGCAGTATTTT.

This clone is a singleton in its sample. The chain couples TRBV6-5 to TRBJ2-3; the D is unclear. The CDR3 has 16 amino acids. V was clipped by 0 bases and J by 3 bases, with 13 bases between them. From germline, CDR1 is MNHEY and CDR2 SVGAGI. CDR3 region: CASSYSSGLTTDTQYF. The DNA for the CDR3 is TGTGCCAGCAGTTACTCCTCCGGTTTAACGACAGATACGCAGTATTTT.

V is TRBV29-1 and J is TRBJ1-2; maybe TRBD1 (5 bases). The V gene lost 6 bases and the J gene lost 8 bases, with 22 bases spanning the gap. The germline CDR1 and CDR2 sequences are SQVTM and ANQGSEA. The CDR3 loop spans 14 amino acids. In nucleotides, the CDR3 is TGCAGCGTCGTCTTACCTTTGGGGCGCGGAGGCTACACCTTC. It specifies CSVVLPLGRGGYTF.

The chain combines TRBV28 with TRBJ1-1; TRBD1 is a possible D gene (6 bases). This CDR3 comprises 15 residues. V dropped 5 bases and J dropped 4 bases, with 17 bases sitting between them. CDR1 is MDHEN and CDR2 is SYDVKM in the germline V gene. This chain's CDR3 is CASSLTRGWSTEAFF. The CDR3, as DNA: TGTGCCAGCAGTCTCACCAGGGGTTGGAGCACTGAAGCTTTCTTT.

The chain has TRBV18 and TRBJ2-3, with 7 bases that match TRBD2. Germline loops: CDR1 KGHSH, CDR2 LQKENI. The V gene end was trimmed by 6 bases and the J gene end by 4 bases; junction bases not matched to a gene: 10. This CDR3 is built from 15 residues. The CDR3 nucleotides read TGTGCCAGCTCGCCCCTAGCGGCGGGCGCAGATACGCAGTATTTT. Protein: CASSPLAAGADTQYF.

The V call is TRBV27, the J call TRBJ2-7, with 8 positions matching TRBD1. This CDR3 comprises 15 residues. From germline, CDR1 is MNHEY and CDR2 SMNVEV (reference sequence). The V and J ends lost 6 bases and 7 bases, in that order; junction bases with no gene match: 14. CDR3: CASRGSGTGDGEQYF. In nucleotides, the CDR3 is TGTGCCAGCAGGGGCTCCGGGACAGGTGATGGGGAGCAGTACTTC.

This chain connects TRBV5-4 to TRBJ2-5; 12 nucleotides agree with TRBD2. Germline trimming cut 4 bases from V and 2 bases from J; bases unmatched to any gene: 9. Per germline, CDR1 SGHNT and CDR2 YYREEE (reference sequence). The CDR3 is 17 amino acids. CDR3 sequence: CASSPLAGGGPQETQYF. The CDR3 region has the DNA TGTGCCAGCAGCCCACTAGCGGGGGGTGGGCCACAAGAGACCCAGTACTTC.

This chain joins TRBV5-4 and TRBJ1-6; a possible D gene is TRBD1 (5 bases). This CDR3 comprises 16 residues. Per germline, CDR1 SGHNT and CDR2 YYREEE (reference sequence). Trimming took 0 bases from V and 2 from J, leaving 9 bases between them. CDR3 nucleotide sequence: TGTGCCAGCAGCTTGGCCGGGACGGCCTATAATTCACCCCTCCACTTT. This sequence encodes CASSLAGTAYNSPLHF. The whole variable domain, remainder taken from reference TRBV5-4 and TRBJ1-6, is ETGVTQSPTHLIKTRGQQVTLRCSSQSGHNTVSWYQQALGQGPQFIFQYYREEENGRGNFPPRFSGLQFPNYSSELNVNALELDDSALYLCASSLAGTAYNSPLHFGNGTRLTVT.

This sequence joins TRBV24-1 and TRBJ2-1; D is perhaps TRBD1 or TRBD2 (5 bases each). The CDR3 spans 15 residues. V shed 3 bases and J shed 4 bases, with 12 bases lying between them. The germline V gene has CDR1 KGHDR and CDR2 SFDVKD. The chain's CDR3 is CATSDTGPEYNEQFF. In DNA form, the CDR3 reads TGTGCCACCAGTGATACGGGACCGGAATACAATGAGCAGTTCTTC.

This rearrangement joins TRBV28 to TRBJ1-1, with a weak D call TRBD1 (6 bases). The CDR3 spans 16 residues. Per the germline V gene, CDR1 is MDHEN and CDR2 is SYDVKM. Trimming cost V 6 bases and J 4 bases, with 21 bases left between them. CDR3 nucleotide sequence: TGTGCCAGCAGGGCCGATACAGGGACATCGGGCACTGAAGCTTTCTTT. This encodes CASRADTGTSGTEAFF.

The chain has TRBV2 and TRBJ1-2; D is uncertain. Trimming left V 7 bases short and J 6 bases short, with 18 bases between. The CDR3 sequence is 14 residues long. The germline CDR1 and CDR2 sequences are SNHLY and FYNNEI. The CDR3 bases are TGTGCCAGCACCCGAAACCCCGGAAGGCATGGCTACACCTTC. This codes for CASTRNPGRHGYTF.

This chain links TRBV2 with TRBJ2-2; 7 bases align to TRBD2. CDR1 SNHLY and CDR2 FYNNEI come from the germline V gene. The V and J ends lost 11 bases and 3 bases, in that order; junction bases with no gene match: 15. The CDR3 is 16 residues long. For the CDR3, the DNA is TGTGCCTGCACACTGGGGGGGAGGGCCGACACCGGGGAGCTGTTTTTT. This codes for CACTLGGRADTGELFF.

This clone has only one observation. The chain links TRBV28 to TRBJ2-1, with D unclear. Germline assignment: CDR1 MDHEN and CDR2 SYDVKM. With 5 bases removed from V and 2 bases from J, the gap between germline ends came to 1 base. This CDR3 spans 11 amino acids. The CDR3, as DNA: TGTGCCAGCAGTCCCTACAATGAGCAGTTCTTC. Its protein product is CASSPYNEQFF.

V gene TRBV28 combines with J gene TRBJ1-1, with D possibly matching TRBD1 (6 bases). V gave up 2 bases and J gave up 0 bases, with 7 bases separating them. The CDR3 contains 14 residues. Germline loops: CDR1 MDHEN, CDR2 SYDVKM. CDR3 bases: TGTGCCAGCAGTTTAACAGGGTTGAACACTGAAGCTTTCTTT. Translated, it gives CASSLTGLNTEAFF.

The rearrangement links TRBV6-1 to TRBJ2-7; perhaps TRBD2 as D (5 bases). The V end lost 1 base, the J end lost 2 bases, and 9 bases lay between the germline ends. The CDR3 contains 14 residues. Germline CDR1 MNHNS, CDR2 SASEGT. CDR3 residues: CASSEGGLAYEQYF. The CDR3, as DNA: TGTGCCAGCAGTGAAGGAGGGCTAGCCTACGAGCAGTACTTC.

This chain connects TRBV6-5 to TRBJ2-3; a possible D gene is TRBD2 (5 bases). The V end lost 7 bases, the J end lost 8 bases, and 13 bases lay between the germline ends. The length of the CDR3 is 12 residues. Germline loops: CDR1 MNHEY, CDR2 SVGAGI. CDR3 sequence (DNA): TGTGCCAGCACCCTACTAGGGTTTACGCAGTATTTT. Amino acids: CASTLLGFTQYF.

V gene TRBV30 combines with J gene TRBJ2-7; D might be TRBD2 (6 bases). Germline CDR1 GTSNPN, CDR2 SVGIG (reference sequence). Trimming left V 5 bases short and J 4 bases short, with 18 bases between. The CDR3 covers 14 residues. The DNA for the CDR3 is TGTGCCTGGGGTTGGCCGGGGGTTTCGTACGAGCAGTACTTC. Translated, it gives CAWGWPGVSYEQYF.

This rearrangement joins TRBV2 to TRBJ1-2, with D tentatively TRBD1 (6 bases). Germline assignment: CDR1 SNHLY and CDR2 FYNNEI. This CDR3 has 14 residues. V lost 5 bases to trimming and J lost 0 bases, with 10 bases between them. The CDR3 DNA reads TGTGCCAGCAGTAAGGACAGAGCTAACTATGGCTACACCTTC. Encoded protein: CASSKDRANYGYTF. Filled out from reference TRBV2 and TRBJ1-2, the complete variable domain reads EPEVTQTPSHQVTQMGQEVILRCVPISNHLYFYWYRQILGQKVEFLVSFYNNEISEKSEIFDDQFSVERPDGSNFTLKIRSTKLEDSAMYFCASSKDRANYGYTFGSGTRLTVV.

This clone appeared a single time. J is TRBJ2-5 and V is TRBV6-4; D remains unclear. With 8 bases removed from V and 5 bases from J, the gap between germline ends came to 9 bases. The CDR3 has 11 residues. Germline V CDR1 and CDR2: MRHNA, SNTAGT. CDR3 sequence (DNA): TGTGCCAGCGCCGGTTGGGAGACCCAGTACTTC. Its protein product is CASAGWETQYF.

V gene TRBV2 combines with J gene TRBJ2-5; 8 bases match TRBD2. The CDR3 length is 14 residues. V shed 8 bases and J 2 bases; nucleotides not matched to a gene: 7. Germline V CDR1 and CDR2: SNHLY, FYNNEI. The CDR3 sequence: CASARGGGQETQYF. In DNA, the CDR3 is TGTGCCAGCGCCCGCGGCGGGGGGCAAGAGACCCAGTACTTC.

The CDR3 nucleotides are TGCGCCAGCAGTGCTGCGGGAGGGCCACACGAGCAGTACTTC. Residues: CASSAAGGPHEQYF. The chain couples TRBV10-1 to TRBJ2-7, with 9 bases lining up with TRBD2. The CDR3 is 14 amino acids. The J segment lost 5 bases and the V segment lost 4 bases, leaving 6 bases of the junction unmatched. The germline gives CDR1 WNHNN, CDR2 SYGVQD (reference sequence).

The chain carries TRBV10-3 and TRBJ2-6, with D possibly TRBD1 on 6 matching bases. The V gene's germline CDR1 is ENHRY and CDR2 SYGVKD. There are 17 residues in the CDR3. The V gene lost 1 base and the J gene lost 2 bases, with 12 bases spanning the gap. The CDR3 is CAISEFGTGTGANVLTF. The DNA of the CDR3 is TGTGCCATCAGTGAGTTCGGCACAGGGACTGGGGCCAACGTCCTGACTTTC.

V is TRBV30 and J is TRBJ1-2; 7 nucleotides match TRBD1. The CDR3 is 12 amino acids. V shed 7 bases, J shed 3 bases, and the junction held 5 bases outside the gene matches. Germline V lookup: CDR1 GTSNPN, CDR2 SVGIG (reference sequence). In DNA, the CDR3 is TGTGCCTTATTACAGGGGCACTATGGCTACACCTTC. As protein: CALLQGHYGYTF.

The chain couples TRBV24-1 to TRBJ2-5; the D call may be TRBD1 or TRBD2 (5 bases each). The CDR3 loop spans 16 amino acids. Trimming removed 3 bases at V and 5 bases at J, with 18 bases between. Germline CDR1 is KGHDR and CDR2 is SFDVKD. CDR3 bases: TGTGCCACCAGTGATCCGATCCGGGGCCCCGGGGAGACCCAGTACTTC. This gives the protein CATSDPIRGPGETQYF.

The V and J genes are TRBV18 and TRBJ1-2; no firm D call. CDR1 is KGHSH and CDR2 is LQKENI in the germline V gene. Trimming removed 3 bases from V and 5 bases from J, with 16 bases in between. CDR3 length: 15 amino acids. The chain's CDR3 is CASSPSGVWGYGYTF. CDR3 DNA sequence: TGTGCCAGCTCACCCAGCGGGGTGTGGGGATATGGCTACACCTTC.

The rearrangement joins TRBV14 to TRBJ1-1, with D unclear. Deletions cut 4 bases from V and 6 bases from J, with 12 bases between. The CDR3 is 13 residues long. The germline V gene has CDR1 SGHDN and CDR2 FVKESK. In nucleotides, the CDR3 is TGTGCCAGCAGCCCGAAATTGCGCCCTGAAGCTTTCTTT. It yields the protein CASSPKLRPEAFF.

CDR3: CASSLDAGTGDNEQFF. CDR3 DNA sequence: TGTGCCAGCAGCTTAGATGCCGGGACAGGGGACAATGAGCAGTTCTTC. The J gene is TRBJ2-1, the V gene TRBV7-9; TRBD1 matches 10 bases. V lost 1 base to trimming and J lost 5 bases; unmatched junction nucleotides: 5. The CDR3 has 16 residues. Germline values: CDR1 SEHNR, CDR2 FQNEAQ (reference sequence). Using reference TRBV7-9 and TRBJ2-1 for the parts outside the CDR3, the full variable domain is DTGVSQNPRHKITKRGQNVTFRCDPISEHNRLYWYRQTLGQGPEFLTYFQNEAQLEKSRLLSDRFSAERPKGSFSTLEIQRTEQGDSAMYLCASSLDAGTGDNEQFFGPGTRLTVL.